The clone carrying this T cell receptor (beta chain) has a handful of counts. These data originate in a study of T cells after yellow fever vaccination. MiXCR, applied by TCRdb to the 5' RACE reads, yields one record per CDR3 protein. This sample yields approximately 600,000 distinct CDR3 sequences, of which roughly 12% are seen a single time; 15% belongs to the top ten. The CDR3 is 13 residues long. The ends lost 5 bases at V and 3 bases at J; junction bases unmatched: 3. Germline V gene data show CDR1 as SQVTM and CDR2 as ANQGSEA. The chain employs TRBV29-1 and TRBJ2-2; 7 bases match TRBD2. The starting material was PBMCs, obtained on the day of the yellow fever booster vaccination. The source of this sequence is a man aged 25 to 40 who received the YFV17D yellow fever vaccine. The CDR3 region has the DNA TGCAGCGTTTCCGGGAGGTACACCGGGGAGCTGTTTTTT. Protein: CSVSGRYTGELFF.